A single T cell receptor (beta chain) is shown here with its context. This clonotype was observed at least ten times. Its specific antigen is unknown. No base quality information exists; no much larger clone differs at one position. The CDR3 contains 16 residues, cysteine and phenylalanine counted. Only the CDR3 part of the read is kept: 48 bases, read in frame from the first base. The junction carries 12 bases between V and J, which are trimmed by 1 base and 1 base respectively. The germline V gene supplies CDR1 SGHVS and CDR2 FQNEAQ. The sample originates from a study of T cell repertoires in cytomegalovirus infection (dated by TCRdb to about 2019). In terms of the full investigation: Donor HLA type was relevant to the analysis, because carriage of CMV infection together with the matching HLA type was indicated by public TCR beta signatures.

General conclusions and limits of the study: In the ex vivo response, HLA-C-restricted CMV-specific TCR beta clonotypes were dominant, and in two of eight donors the single most frequent clonotype came from this HLA-C-restricted group. Cumulative frequency of public TCR beta family members discriminated carriers of CMV infection plus the relevant HLA type in this cohort and an independent 352-donor cohort.

TCRdb records Illumina HiSeq 1500 as the sequencer. The public reads were reanalyzed by TCRdb: fastp trimming at Q25, MiXCR alignment, in-frame beta chains only. Records with the same CDR3 protein are collapsed into one entry carrying the most frequent genes and DNA. The sample contains around 740,000 distinct CDR3 sequences, about a third of them found a single time. Around 2.8% of the sample is held by the ten biggest clonotypes. This clonotype was obtained from a human donor in good health (CMV status not recorded). Some clones in this sample may be carry-over from other donors' samples. Sample: PBMCs. The chain is encoded by TRBV7-8 joined to TRBJ2-3; TRBD1 could be the D gene, as 6 bases match. The CDR3 corresponds to CASSLETGWGTDTQYF. The nucleotides read TGTGCCAGCAGCTTAGAAACAGGGTGGGGCACAGATACGCAGTATTTT. The entire variable domain, with the stretches around the CDR3 drawn from the reference TRBV7-8 and TRBJ2-3 proteins, is GAGVSQSPRYKVAKRGQDVALRCDPISGHVSLFWYQQALGQGPEFLTYFQNEAQLDKSGLPSDRFFAERPEGSVSTLKIQRTQQEDSAVYLCASSLETGWGTDTQYFGPGTRLTVL.